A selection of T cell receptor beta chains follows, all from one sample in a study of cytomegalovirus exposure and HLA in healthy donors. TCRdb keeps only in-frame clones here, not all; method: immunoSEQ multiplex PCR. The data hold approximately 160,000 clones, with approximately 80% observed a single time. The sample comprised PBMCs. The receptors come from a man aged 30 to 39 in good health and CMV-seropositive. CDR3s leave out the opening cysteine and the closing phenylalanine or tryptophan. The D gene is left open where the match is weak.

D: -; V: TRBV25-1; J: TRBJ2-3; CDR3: ASSPQMDTQY
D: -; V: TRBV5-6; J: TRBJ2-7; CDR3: ASSLDLEQY
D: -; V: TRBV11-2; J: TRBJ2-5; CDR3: ASSLGVGAQETQY
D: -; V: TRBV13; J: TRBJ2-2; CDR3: ASRATVGELF
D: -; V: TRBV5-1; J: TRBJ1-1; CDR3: ASSLVSGPRGTEAF
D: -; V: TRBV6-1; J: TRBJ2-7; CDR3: ASSAFAAASSYEQY
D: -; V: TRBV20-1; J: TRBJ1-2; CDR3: SASLGAGYT
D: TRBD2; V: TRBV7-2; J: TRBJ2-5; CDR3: ASSWRGAQETQY
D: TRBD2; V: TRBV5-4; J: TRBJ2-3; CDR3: ASSPGLAGGRPSDTQY
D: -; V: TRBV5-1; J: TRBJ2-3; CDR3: ASSLGLARTDTQY
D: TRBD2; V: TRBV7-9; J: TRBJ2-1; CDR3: SSSLRVPSGSSYNEQF
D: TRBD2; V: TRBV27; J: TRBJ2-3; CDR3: ASSSRLAGGPVGPDTQY
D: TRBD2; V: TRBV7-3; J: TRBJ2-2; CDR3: ASSLIAGAAGELF
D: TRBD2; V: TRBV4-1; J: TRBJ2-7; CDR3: ASSPYSGTGSLAGDYEQY
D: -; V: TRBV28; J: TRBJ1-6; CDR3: ASSLSGVYNSPLH
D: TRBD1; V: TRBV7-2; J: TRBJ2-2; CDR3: ATRTGATGELF
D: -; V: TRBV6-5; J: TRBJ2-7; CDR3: ASSYSYPRDSYEQY
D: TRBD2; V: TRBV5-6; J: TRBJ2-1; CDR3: ASSLGLAGGLANEQF
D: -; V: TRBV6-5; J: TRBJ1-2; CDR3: ASSSQTGNYGYT
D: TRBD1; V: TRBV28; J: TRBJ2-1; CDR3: ASSLRDRVSNEQF
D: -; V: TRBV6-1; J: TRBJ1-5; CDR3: ASSGAGVGNQPQH
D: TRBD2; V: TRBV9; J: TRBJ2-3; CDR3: ASSPQGGGVNTDTQY
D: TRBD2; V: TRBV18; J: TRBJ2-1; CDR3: ASSPGGADYNEQF
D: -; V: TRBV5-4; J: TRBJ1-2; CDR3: ASSLGTGGVMDYGYT
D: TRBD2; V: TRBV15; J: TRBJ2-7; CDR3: ATSTQREGSYEQY
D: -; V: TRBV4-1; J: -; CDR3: ASSVGGQGYEQY
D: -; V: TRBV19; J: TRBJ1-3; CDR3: ASSIRSASGNTIY
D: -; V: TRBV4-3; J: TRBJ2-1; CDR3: ASSRGKGTWNEQF
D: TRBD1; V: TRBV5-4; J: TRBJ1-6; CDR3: ASSLGRPQGALDSPLH
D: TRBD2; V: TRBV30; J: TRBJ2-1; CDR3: AWSLLAGDGDEQF
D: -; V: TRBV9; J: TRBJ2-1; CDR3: ASIPYRLGGYEQF
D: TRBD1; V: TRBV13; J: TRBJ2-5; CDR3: ASSLGPGQGPETQY
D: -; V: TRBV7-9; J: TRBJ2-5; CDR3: SSSLVGSQETQY
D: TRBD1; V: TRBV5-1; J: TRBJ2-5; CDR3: ASSSGTEQY
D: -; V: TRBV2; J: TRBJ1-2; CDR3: ASRGSGYT